This T cell receptor (beta chain) appears in the sequencing data of a study of preoperative IRX-2 immunotherapy in early breast cancer. The sample's treatment: preoperative locoregional IRX-2 cytokine immunotherapy. The assay was immunoSEQ multiplex PCR, and TCRdb's table has in-frame clones only and misses some. Among around 62,000 clones listed, approximately 94% were seen once. The CDR3 totals 15 residues. V dropped 3 bases and J dropped 1 base, with 13 bases sitting between them. CDR1 SGHRS and CDR2 YFSETQ come from the germline V gene. The chain couples TRBV5-1 to TRBJ1-2, with a tentative D call TRBD1 (5 bases). This sequence originates from a human donor with breast cancer. Sampling was conducted from a patient treated with IRX-2 immunotherapy. Written as DNA, the CDR3 is TGCGCCAGCAGCTGGGGGGACGGGGATAACTATGGCTACACCTTC. This codes for CASSWGDGDNYGYTF.